The 18 T cell receptor beta chains given below trace back to one sample, sequenced in a study of blood T cell repertoires in COVID-19. Clones were sequenced by immunoSEQ multiplex PCR, and TCRdb holds only the in-frame ones, with some missing. The sample lists approximately 250,000 clones, roughly four fifths occurring once. Sequences were obtained from peripheral blood. The receptors derive from a man aged 50-60 years with acute or convalescent COVID-19.

J is TRBJ1-1 and V is TRBV5-1; a weak D match, TRBD1 (5 bases). In germline, CDR1 is SGHRS, CDR2 YFSETQ. This CDR3 region has 15 residues. V lost 1 base and J 1 base, leaving 11 bases between the germline ends. CDR3 DNA sequence: TGCGCCAGCAGCTTGTCAGGGAAGGGGAACACTGAAGCTTTCTTT. Protein: CASSLSGKGNTEAFF.

In nucleotides, the CDR3 is TGTGCCAGCAGACCCCAGGACAGGGTTTTGGAGACCCAGTACTTC. This codes for CASRPQDRVLETQYF. This rearrangement joins TRBV6-5 to TRBJ2-5; 8 bases agree with TRBD1. Per the germline V gene, CDR1 is MNHEY and CDR2 is SVGAGI. Trimming took 6 bases from V and 5 from J; bases not matched to a gene: 11. There are 15 residues in the CDR3.

The count of this clone is one. This chain connects TRBV2 to TRBJ1-1; D gene unclear. CDR3 length equals 13 residues. Trimming took off 7 bases at V and 0 bases at J, with 9 bases between the two ends. Germline-derived CDR1 and CDR2 are SNHLY and FYNNEI. The CDR3 DNA follows: TGTGCCAGCAACGGAGCGGTGAACACTGAAGCTTTCTTT. Protein product: CASNGAVNTEAFF.

The rearrangement links TRBV14 to TRBJ2-3; a weak D match, TRBD2 (6 bases). The V end lost 1 base, the J end lost 2 bases, and 19 bases lay between the germline ends. This CDR3 contains 18 residues. Germline V gives CDR1 SGHDN, CDR2 FVKESK. The CDR3, as DNA: TGTGCCAGCAGCCAAGTTCGACGAGGGGCGCGGGACACAGATACGCAGTATTTT. Translation gives CASSQVRRGARDTDTQYF.

The chain joins TRBV24-1 to TRBJ2-1; D perhaps matches TRBD2 (5 bases). Trimming stripped 7 bases from V and 8 bases from J, with 17 bases between. The length of the CDR3 is 14 residues. CDR1 and CDR2 from the germline V gene are KGHDR and SFDVKD. The CDR3 here is CATRAAGPGDEQFF. CDR3 nucleotide sequence: TGTGCCACCAGAGCGGCAGGCCCCGGGGATGAGCAGTTCTTC.

As concerns this clone: The junction and the germline gene differ at one end; a read error may be behind it. The rearrangement links TRBV14 to TRBJ2-2, with TRBD2 matching 8 bases. Germline V CDR1 and CDR2: SGHDN, FVKESK. CDR3 length: 15 amino acids. CDR3 residues: CASSRLATNIGELFF. In DNA, the CDR3 is TGTGCCAGCAGCCGACTAGCGACGAACATCGGGGAGCTGTTTTTT.

The gene calls are TRBV27 and TRBJ1-6, with TRBD1 matching over 11 bases. The CDR3 covers 18 residues. Germline values: CDR1 MNHEY, CDR2 SMNVEV (reference sequence). Losses at the gene ends were 6 bases for V and 0 bases for J; bases not matched to a gene: 7. CDR3 protein: CASRLTGQGASYNSPLHF. Here the CDR3 DNA reads TGTGCCAGCAGGCTGACCGGACAGGGGGCCTCCTATAATTCACCCCTCCACTTT.

This clone was recorded once. The V call is TRBV4-2, the J call TRBJ2-7; possible D gene TRBD2, 6 bases. Trimming removed 1 base from V and 2 bases from J, with 12 bases in between. Germline CDR1 and CDR2: LGHNA and YNFKEQ. This CDR3 is 15 amino acids long. CDR3 amino acids: CASSQALGLPYEQYF. In DNA, the CDR3 is TGTGCCAGCAGCCAAGCACTCGGACTACCCTACGAGCAGTACTTC.

The rearrangement uses TRBV28 and TRBJ1-1; 9 nucleotides agree with TRBD1. The CDR3 extends over 14 amino acids. J gave up 5 bases and V 6 bases, and 7 bases lay outside the gene matches. Germline CDR1 reads MDHEN; CDR2 reads SYDVKM. CDR3 DNA sequence: TGTGCCAGCAGAAGGACAGGGGAGGTAACTGAAGCTTTCTTT. Its translation is CASRRTGEVTEAFF.

This chain uses TRBV18 with TRBJ1-2; 7 nucleotides line up with TRBD1. The CDR3 extends over 14 amino acids. J was trimmed by 4 bases and V by 3 bases; bases with no gene match: 5. CDR1 is KGHSH, CDR2 LQKENI, per germline. DNA for the CDR3: TGTGCCAGCTCACCCCTGACAGGGCTCTATGGCTACACCTTC. Translated, it gives CASSPLTGLYGYTF.

The gene calls are TRBV3-1 (or the pseudogene TRBV3-2) and TRBJ1-2, with D perhaps TRBD1 (6 bases). The CDR3 is 15 residues long. Germline V CDR1 and CDR2: LGHDT, YNNKEL (reference sequence). V lost 4 bases to trimming and J lost 6 bases, with 18 bases between them. CDR3 DNA: TGTGCCAGCAGCCGTAAAATACAGGGATTCCATGGCTACACCTTC. Translation gives CASSRKIQGFHGYTF.

This sequence joins TRBV5-1 and TRBJ2-1; 13 positions agree with TRBD2. Germline-derived CDR1 and CDR2 are SGHRS and YFSETQ. The CDR3 has 15 amino acids. V gave up 5 bases and J gave up 6 bases; unmatched junction bases: 5. CDR3 in DNA: TGCGCCAGCAGGGGGACTAGCGGGACCCCCAATGAGCAGTTCTTC. Its protein is CASRGTSGTPNEQFF.

The chain employs TRBV24-1 and TRBJ2-1; tentative D call: TRBD2 (5 bases). The germline V and J ends were trimmed by 5 bases and 3 bases, with 10 bases remaining between them. Germline CDR1 is KGHDR and CDR2 is SFDVKD. This CDR3 is 14 amino acids long. CDR3 bases: TGTGCCACCAGTGGCAAGCGGATCTACAATGAGCAGTTCTTC. This gives the protein CATSGKRIYNEQFF.

The chain is built from TRBV28 and TRBJ1-1; D is uncertain. This CDR3 is built from 15 residues. Trimming removed 5 bases at V and 7 bases at J, with 20 bases between. Germline assignment: CDR1 MDHEN and CDR2 SYDVKM. CDR3 loop: CASSRYDTSLYEAFF. The DNA of the CDR3 is TGTGCCAGCAGTCGATACGACACCTCTTTATATGAAGCTTTCTTT.

This clone was found once. The gene calls are TRBV3-1 (or the pseudogene TRBV3-2) and TRBJ2-6; TRBD1 might be the D (5 bases). CDR1 and CDR2 from the germline V gene are LGHDT and YNNKEL (reference sequence). The V end was cut by 1 base, the J end by 0 bases, with 16 bases between. CDR3 size: 19 residues. CDR3 coding DNA: TGTGCCAGCAGCCAAGGTCTAGGACAAGGATACTCTGGGGCCAACGTCCTGACTTTC. This encodes CASSQGLGQGYSGANVLTF.

The chain combines TRBV13 with TRBJ1-3; D might be TRBD1 (5 bases). CDR1 and CDR2 (germline): PRHDT, FYEKMQ (reference sequence). V gave up 5 bases and J gave up 3 bases, with 11 bases separating them. The CDR3 spans 14 residues. CDR3 region: CASSRGGVGNTIYF. Written as DNA, the CDR3 is TGTGCCAGCAGCCGTGGGGGGGTTGGAAACACCATATATTTT.

This clone was counted once. The rearrangement uses TRBV15 and TRBJ2-2, with no clear D. V dropped 0 bases and J dropped 2 bases, with 10 bases sitting between them. CDR3 size: 16 residues. The germline V gene has CDR1 LNHNV and CDR2 YYDKDF (reference sequence). For the CDR3, the DNA is TGTGCCACCAGCAGAGAGGCGGATCCCAACACCGGGGAGCTGTTTTTT. This sequence encodes CATSREADPNTGELFF.

This rearrangement joins TRBV27 to TRBJ2-2; perhaps TRBD1 as D (5 bases). V lost 2 bases to trimming and J lost 4 bases, with 8 bases between them. This CDR3 contains 14 residues. Germline-derived CDR1 and CDR2 are MNHEY and SMNVEV (reference sequence). The CDR3, as DNA: TGTGCCAGCAGTTTAATGGGGCGCACCGGGGAGCTGTTTTTT. Protein sequence: CASSLMGRTGELFF.